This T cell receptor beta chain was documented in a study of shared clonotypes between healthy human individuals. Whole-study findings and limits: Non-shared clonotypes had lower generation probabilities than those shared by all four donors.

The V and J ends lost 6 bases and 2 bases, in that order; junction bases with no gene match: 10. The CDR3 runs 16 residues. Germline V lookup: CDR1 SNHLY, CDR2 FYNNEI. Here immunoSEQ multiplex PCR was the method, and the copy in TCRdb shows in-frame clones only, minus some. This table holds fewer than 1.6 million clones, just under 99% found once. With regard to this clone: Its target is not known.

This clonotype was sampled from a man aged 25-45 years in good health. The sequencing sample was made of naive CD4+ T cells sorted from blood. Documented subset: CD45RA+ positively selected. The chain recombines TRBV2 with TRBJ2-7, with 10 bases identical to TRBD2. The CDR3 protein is CASRQSPAGGPYEQYF. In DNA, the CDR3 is TGTGCCAGCAGACAGAGCCCAGCGGGAGGGCCCTACGAGCAGTACTTC.